This T cell receptor (beta chain) was sequenced in a study of post-analysis software for immune sequencing data. Study background: Relapsing-remitting, secondary progressive and progressive-relapsing forms made up the multiple sclerosis disease courses. Study outcomes and limitations: A handful of TRBV segments appeared more often in patients than in controls, and TRBV5-6, TRBV5-1 and TRBV20-1 were among these. Same-batch samples co-clustered strongly by F measure. A significant reduction in normalized Chao1 diversity was observed in multiple sclerosis patients versus controls.

This CDR3 contains 17 residues. Germline values: CDR1 SGHRS, CDR2 YFSETQ. Trimming cost V 1 base and J 9 bases; bases outside gene matches: 10. TCR beta cDNA libraries had unique molecular identifiers. Out of 1 to 10 million T cells, about 520,000 cDNA molecules were generated. TCRdb re-called the PCR reads with MiXCR, one entry per CDR3 protein. In the table there are 700,000 to 800,000 distinct CDR3 sequences, roughly 30% of which are singletons. About this clonotype: Its antigen remains unknown.

The chain joins TRBV5-1 to TRBJ2-1; 13 nucleotides line up with TRBD2. This TCR came from a girl between 5 and 17 years old with multiple sclerosis. Sequenced: blood. CDR3 sequence (DNA): TGCGCCAGCAGCTTGACCCGACTAGCGGGAGGTTGGGCTGAGCAGTTCTTC. It encodes CASSLTRLAGGWAEQFF. Using reference TRBV5-1 and TRBJ2-1 for the parts outside the CDR3, the full variable domain is KAGVTQTPRYLIKTRGQQVTLSCSPISGHRSVSWYQQTPGQGLQFLFEYFSETQRNKGNFPGRFSGRQFSNSRSEMNVSTLELGDSALYLCASSLTRLAGGWAEQFFGPGTRLTVL.